The 6 T cell receptor beta chains given below trace back to one sample, sequenced in a study of TIL therapy for anti-PD-1-resistant metastatic lung cancer. Time point meaning: pre-treatment sample, taken before nivolumab and TIL therapy. This was the immunoSEQ v3 assay. Repertoires were generated with immunoSEQ multiplex PCR, while TCRdb's copy carries only in-frame clones and drops some. This repertoire shows 55,000 to 65,000 clones, under 75% found once; its top ten account for less than 8%. The sample here was blood, taken at baseline. These receptors were taken from a person aged 25 to 85 with non-small cell lung cancer.

This sequence joins TRBV2 and TRBJ2-1; the match to TRBD1 covers 9 bases. The V gene end was trimmed by 5 bases and the J gene end by 9 bases; junction bases not matched to a gene: 8. Germline V gene sequence: CDR1 SNHLY, CDR2 FYNNEI. This CDR3 spans 14 amino acids. CDR3 DNA: TGTGCCAGCAGTCCGGGACAGGGAAGGGGTGAGCAGTTCTTC. This gives the protein CASSPGQGRGEQFF.

The rearrangement links TRBV29-1 to TRBJ2-7; possibly TRBD1 or TRBD2 for D (6 bases each). From germline, CDR1 is SQVTM and CDR2 ANQGSEA. Deletions cut 2 bases from V and 5 bases from J, with 10 bases between. This CDR3 region has 12 residues. The chain's CDR3 is CSVERGRNEQYF. In DNA, the CDR3 is TGCAGCGTTGAAAGGGGGAGGAACGAGCAGTACTTC.

V usage is TRBV14 and J usage is TRBJ2-7; 10 positions agree with TRBD2. Germline lookup yields CDR1 SGHDN and CDR2 FVKESK. V shed 4 bases and J 6 bases; nucleotides not matched to a gene: 3. This CDR3 region has 13 residues. The CDR3 loop is CASSPRLAGEQYF. The CDR3 DNA is TGTGCCAGCAGCCCCCGACTAGCGGGCGAGCAGTACTTC. The whole variable domain, filled in from reference TRBV14 and TRBJ2-7, reads EAGVTQFPSHSVIEKGQTVTLRCDPISGHDNLYWYRRVMGKEIKFLLHFVKESKQDESGMPNNRFLAERTGGTYSTLKVQPAELEDSGVYFCASSPRLAGEQYFGPGTRLTVT.

This clone has a handful of counts. The rearrangement uses TRBV19 and TRBJ1-1; D may be TRBD1 (6 bases). Looked up from germline, CDR1 is LNHDA and CDR2 is SQIVND (reference sequence). V was cut by 6 bases and J by 0 bases, with 11 bases left in between. The CDR3 is 14 residues long. CDR3: CASSRQVMNTEAFF. CDR3 nucleotides: TGTGCCAGTAGCAGACAGGTAATGAACACTGAAGCTTTCTTT.

The rearrangement joins TRBV6-5 to TRBJ1-1; D is possibly TRBD1 (6 bases). V dropped 0 bases and J dropped 11 bases, with 16 bases sitting between them. Germline CDR1 reads MNHEY; CDR2 reads SVGAGI. The CDR3 totals 14 residues. CDR3 bases: TGTGCCAGCAGTTACTCGATGGGGGCCCCTGGGGCTTTCTTT. Amino acids: CASSYSMGAPGAFF.

The chain uses TRBV2 and TRBJ2-3; D unresolved. V shed 1 base and J shed 1 base, with 3 bases lying between them. CDR3 length: 13 residues. Germline CDR1 is SNHLY and CDR2 is FYNNEI. CDR3 residues: CASSEDGTDTQYF. The DNA for the CDR3 is TGTGCCAGCAGTGAAGATGGCACAGATACGCAGTATTTT.